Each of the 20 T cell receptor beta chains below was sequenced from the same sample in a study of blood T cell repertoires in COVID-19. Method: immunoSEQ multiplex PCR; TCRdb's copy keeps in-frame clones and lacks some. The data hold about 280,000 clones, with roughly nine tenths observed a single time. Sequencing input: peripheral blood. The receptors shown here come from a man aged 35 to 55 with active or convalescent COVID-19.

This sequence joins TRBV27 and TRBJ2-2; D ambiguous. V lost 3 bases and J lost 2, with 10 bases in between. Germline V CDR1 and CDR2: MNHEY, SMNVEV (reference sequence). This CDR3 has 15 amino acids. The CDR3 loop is CASSFLGTNTGELFF. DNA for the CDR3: TGTGCCAGCAGTTTTCTGGGCACCAACACCGGGGAGCTGTTTTTT.

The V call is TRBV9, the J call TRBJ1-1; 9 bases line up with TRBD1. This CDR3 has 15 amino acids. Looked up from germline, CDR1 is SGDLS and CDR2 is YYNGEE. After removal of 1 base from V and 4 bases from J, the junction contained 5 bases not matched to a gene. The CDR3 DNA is TGTGCCAGCAGCGTATCTGCGACAGGGGGCACTGAAGCTTTCTTT. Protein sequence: CASSVSATGGTEAFF.

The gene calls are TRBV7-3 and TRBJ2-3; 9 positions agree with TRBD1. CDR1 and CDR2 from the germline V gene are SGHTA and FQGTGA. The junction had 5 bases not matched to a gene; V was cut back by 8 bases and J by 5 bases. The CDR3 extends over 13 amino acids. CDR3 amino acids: CASGTGGVDTQYF. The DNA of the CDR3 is TGTGCCAGCGGAACAGGGGGCGTAGATACGCAGTATTTT.

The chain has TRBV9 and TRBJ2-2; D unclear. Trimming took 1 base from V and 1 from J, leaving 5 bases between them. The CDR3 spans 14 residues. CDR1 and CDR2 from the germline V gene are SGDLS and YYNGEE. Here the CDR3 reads CASSVWRNTGELFF. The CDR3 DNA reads TGTGCCAGCAGCGTATGGAGGAACACCGGGGAGCTGTTTTTT.

CDR3 residues: CAWDRVAGANVLTF. As DNA, the CDR3 is TGTGCCTGGGACAGGGTGGCTGGGGCCAACGTCCTGACTTTC. The chain links TRBV30 to TRBJ2-6; 7 bases are a match to TRBD1. Germline CDR1 GTSNPN, CDR2 SVGIG (reference sequence). Trimming removed 5 bases from V and 2 bases from J; junction bases left unmatched: 3. This CDR3 has 14 amino acids. The variable domain in full, completed from reference TRBV30 and TRBJ2-6, reads SQTIHQWPATLVQPVGSPLSLECTVEGTSNPNLYWYRQAAGRGLQLLFYSVGIGQISSEVPQNLSASRPQDRQFILSSKKLLLSDSGFYLCAWDRVAGANVLTFGAGSRLTVL.

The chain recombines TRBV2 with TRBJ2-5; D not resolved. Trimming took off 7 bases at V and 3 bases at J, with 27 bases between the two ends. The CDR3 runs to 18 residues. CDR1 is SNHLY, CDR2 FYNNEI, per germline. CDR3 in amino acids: CASKIQYRSLGHEETQYF. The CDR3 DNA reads TGTGCCAGCAAAATCCAATATCGCAGTTTGGGCCACGAAGAGACCCAGTACTTC.

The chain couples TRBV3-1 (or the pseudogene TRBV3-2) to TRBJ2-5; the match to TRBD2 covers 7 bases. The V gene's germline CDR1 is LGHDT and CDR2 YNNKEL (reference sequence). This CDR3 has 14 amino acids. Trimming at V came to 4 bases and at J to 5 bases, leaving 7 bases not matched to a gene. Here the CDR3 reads CASSPGLGSETQYF. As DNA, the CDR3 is TGTGCCAGCAGCCCCGGACTAGGGAGCGAGACCCAGTACTTC.

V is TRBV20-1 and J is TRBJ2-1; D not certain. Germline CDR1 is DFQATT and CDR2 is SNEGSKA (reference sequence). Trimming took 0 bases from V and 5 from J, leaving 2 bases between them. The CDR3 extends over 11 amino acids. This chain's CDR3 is CSARDDNEQFF. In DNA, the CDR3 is TGCAGTGCTAGAGACGACAATGAGCAGTTCTTC.

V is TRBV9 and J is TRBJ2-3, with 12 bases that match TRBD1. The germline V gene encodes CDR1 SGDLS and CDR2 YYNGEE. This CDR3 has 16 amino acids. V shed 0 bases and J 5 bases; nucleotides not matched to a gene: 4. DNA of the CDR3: TGTGCCAGCAGCGTAGGTGGGACAGGGGGCATAGATACGCAGTATTTT. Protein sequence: CASSVGGTGGIDTQYF.

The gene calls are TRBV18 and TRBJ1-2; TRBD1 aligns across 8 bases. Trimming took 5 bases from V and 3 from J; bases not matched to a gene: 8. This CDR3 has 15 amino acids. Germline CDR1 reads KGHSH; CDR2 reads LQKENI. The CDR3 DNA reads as TGTGCCAGCTCATTTGGACAGGGAGGGGACTATGGCTACACCTTC. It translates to CASSFGQGGDYGYTF.

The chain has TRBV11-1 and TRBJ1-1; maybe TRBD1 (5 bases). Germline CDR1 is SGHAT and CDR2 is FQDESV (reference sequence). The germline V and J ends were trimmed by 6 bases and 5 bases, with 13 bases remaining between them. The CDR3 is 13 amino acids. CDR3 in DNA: TGTGCCAGCAGAGATCTGCGGGGGACTGAAGCTTTCTTT. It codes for CASRDLRGTEAFF.

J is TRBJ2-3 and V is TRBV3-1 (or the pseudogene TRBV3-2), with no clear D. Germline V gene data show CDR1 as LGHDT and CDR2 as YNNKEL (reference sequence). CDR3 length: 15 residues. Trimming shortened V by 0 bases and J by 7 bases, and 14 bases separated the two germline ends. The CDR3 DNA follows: TGTGCCAGCAGCCAAGAAGTTCACAGTCTCAATACGCAGTATTTT. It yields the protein CASSQEVHSLNTQYF.

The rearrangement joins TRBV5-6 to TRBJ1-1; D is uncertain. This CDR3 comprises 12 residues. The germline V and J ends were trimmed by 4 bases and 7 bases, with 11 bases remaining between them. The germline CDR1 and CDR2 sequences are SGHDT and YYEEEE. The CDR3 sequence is CASSSYGFEAFF. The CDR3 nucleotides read TGTGCCAGCAGCAGCTACGGGTTTGAAGCTTTCTTT. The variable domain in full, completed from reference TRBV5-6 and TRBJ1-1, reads DAGVTQSPTHLIKTRGQQVTLRCSPKSGHDTVSWYQQALGQGPQFIFQYYEEEERQRGNFPDRFSGHQFPNYSSELNVNALLLGDSALYLCASSSYGFEAFFGQGTRLTVV.

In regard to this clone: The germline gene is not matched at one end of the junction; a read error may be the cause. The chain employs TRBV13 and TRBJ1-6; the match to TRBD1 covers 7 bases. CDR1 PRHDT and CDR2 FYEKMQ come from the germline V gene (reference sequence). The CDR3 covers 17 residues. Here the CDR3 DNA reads TGTGCCAGCAGCCTAGGAGATCTCGACAGGGAAAATTCACCCCTCCACTTT. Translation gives CASSLGDLDRENSPLHF.

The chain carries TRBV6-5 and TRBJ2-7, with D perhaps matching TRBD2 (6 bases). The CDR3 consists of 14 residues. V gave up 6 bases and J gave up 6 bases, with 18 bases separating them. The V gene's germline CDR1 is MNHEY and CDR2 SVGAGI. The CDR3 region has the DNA TGTGCCAGCAGGCCGGGACTCCAAAGCTCCGAGCAGTACTTC. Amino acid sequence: CASRPGLQSSEQYF.

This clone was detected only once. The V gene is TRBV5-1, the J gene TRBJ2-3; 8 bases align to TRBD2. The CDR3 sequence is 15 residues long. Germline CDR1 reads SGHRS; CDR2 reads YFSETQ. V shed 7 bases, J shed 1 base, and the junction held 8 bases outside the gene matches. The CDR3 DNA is TGCGCCAGCGGTACTAGCGGTAGTGGCACAGATACGCAGTATTTT. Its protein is CASGTSGSGTDTQYF. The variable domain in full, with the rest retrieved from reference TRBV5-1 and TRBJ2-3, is KAGVTQTPRYLIKTRGQQVTLSCSPISGHRSVSWYQQTPGQGLQFLFEYFSETQRNKGNFPGRFSGRQFSNSRSEMNVSTLELGDSALYLCASGTSGSGTDTQYFGPGTRLTVL.

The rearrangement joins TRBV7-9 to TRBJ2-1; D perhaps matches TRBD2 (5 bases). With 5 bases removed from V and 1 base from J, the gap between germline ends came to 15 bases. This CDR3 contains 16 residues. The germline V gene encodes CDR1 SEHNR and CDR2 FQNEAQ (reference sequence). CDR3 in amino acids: CASSAIGAGSYNEQFF. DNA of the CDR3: TGTGCCAGCAGCGCCATTGGCGCGGGTTCCTACAATGAGCAGTTCTTC.

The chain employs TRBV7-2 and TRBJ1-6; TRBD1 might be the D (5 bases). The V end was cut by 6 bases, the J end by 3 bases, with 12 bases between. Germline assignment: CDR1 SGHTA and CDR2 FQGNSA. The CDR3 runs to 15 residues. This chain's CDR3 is CASSPGTYYNSPLHF. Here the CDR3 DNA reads TGTGCCAGCAGTCCCGGGACTTACTATAATTCACCCCTCCACTTT. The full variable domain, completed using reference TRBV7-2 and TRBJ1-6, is GAGVSQSPSNKVTEKGKDVELRCDPISGHTALYWYRQSLGQGLEFLIYFQGNSAPDKSGLPSDRFSAERTGGSVSTLTIQRTQQEDSAVYLCASSPGTYYNSPLHFGNGTRLTVT.

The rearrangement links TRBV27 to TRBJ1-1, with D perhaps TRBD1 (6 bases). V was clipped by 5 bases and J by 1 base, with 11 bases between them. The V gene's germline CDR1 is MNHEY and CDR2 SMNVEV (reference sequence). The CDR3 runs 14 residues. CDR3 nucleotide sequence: TGTGCCAGCAGTCCGGGACAACAGAACACTGAAGCTTTCTTT. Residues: CASSPGQQNTEAFF.

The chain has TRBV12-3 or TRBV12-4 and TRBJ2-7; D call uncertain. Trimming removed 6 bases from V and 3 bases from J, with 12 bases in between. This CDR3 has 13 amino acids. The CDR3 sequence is CASSNDASYEQYF. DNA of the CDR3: TGTGCCAGCAGCAACGACGCTAGCTACGAGCAGTACTTC.